This entry lists 17 T cell receptor beta chains sequenced from one sample in a study of regulatory and conventional T cells in RAG deficiency (dated by TCRdb to between 2016 and 2019). Before genomic DNA extraction, regulatory T cells were purified from blood as CD4+CD25-high CD127-low cells. The library was made by the immunoSEQ multiplex PCR assay. TCRdb stores this immuneACCESS table with in-frame sequences only. Part of the clones is absent; in the studies checked, under half of the shortfall reflects unresolved V genes, and no reason is known for the rest. The sample data list 7,100 or so clones, and under 95% of these were observed just once. The top ten clonotypes cover less than 1.5% of the sample. Separately, the same data were catalogued under a study of regulatory T cells. Per the second study: In the multiplex PCR, 52 forward TRBV primers and 13 reverse TRBJ primers were used, and assay-based and computational corrections were applied for amplification bias.

The sample consisted of CD127- CD25+ CD4+ Tregs sorted from blood. All receptors derive from a human donor in good health.

The chain links TRBV7-9 to TRBJ2-2; TRBD1 matches 9 bases. This CDR3 has 17 residues. Germline V gene lookup returns CDR1 SEHNR and CDR2 FQNEAQ (reference sequence). The ends lost 2 bases at V and 1 base at J; junction bases unmatched: 5. CDR3 amino acids: CASSLLPGQGNTGELFF. Written as DNA, the CDR3 is TGTGCCAGCAGCTTACTACCGGGACAGGGGAACACCGGGGAGCTGTTTTTT. Full variable domain (rest looked up from reference TRBV7-9 and TRBJ2-2): DTGVSQNPRHKITKRGQNVTFRCDPISEHNRLYWYRQTLGQGPEFLTYFQNEAQLEKSRLLSDRFSAERPKGSFSTLEIQRTEQGDSAMYLCASSLLPGQGNTGELFFGEGSRLTVL.

The chain couples TRBV5-6 to TRBJ1-1; tentative D call: TRBD1 (5 bases). The V end lost 1 base, the J end lost 4 bases, and 8 bases lay between the germline ends. The CDR3 is 13 residues long. CDR1 is SGHDT and CDR2 is YYEEEE in the germline V gene. CDR3 nucleotide sequence: TGTGCCAGCAGCTTGCTGGGGGGCACTGAAGCTTTCTTT. This sequence encodes CASSLLGGTEAFF.

A word on this clone: Other DNA sequences within the sample encode an identical CDR3. The V call is TRBV11-2, the J call TRBJ1-6, with D tentatively TRBD1 (5 bases). Germline V CDR1 and CDR2: SGHAT, FQNNGV. The CDR3 contains 15 residues. With 1 base removed from V and 4 bases from J, the gap between germline ends came to 8 bases. CDR3 nucleotides: TGTGCCAGCAGCTTAGGGCAGGGATATAATTCACCCCTCCACTTT. Residues: CASSLGQGYNSPLHF.

J is TRBJ2-3 and V is TRBV6-1; D is perhaps TRBD2 (7 bases). Trimming removed 5 bases from V and 2 bases from J, with 14 bases in between. The CDR3 sequence is 15 residues long. The germline gives CDR1 MNHNS, CDR2 SASEGT. The CDR3: CASSSRGGTTDTQYF. DNA of the CDR3: TGTGCCAGCAGTAGTAGGGGGGGGACCACAGATACGCAGTATTTT.

This chain links TRBV5-1 with TRBJ2-3, with TRBD2 identical over 11 bases. Germline CDR1 reads SGHRS; CDR2 reads YFSETQ. The CDR3 runs to 18 residues. The trim removed 1 base at V and 0 bases at J, leaving 7 bases unmatched. The CDR3 is CASSLWLAGGRSTDTQYF. Here the CDR3 DNA reads TGCGCCAGCAGCTTGTGGCTAGCGGGGGGCCGTAGCACAGATACGCAGTATTTT.

This rearrangement joins TRBV7-3 to TRBJ1-2; 7 bases agree with TRBD1. With V trimmed by 5 bases and J by 6 bases, 9 bases remained unmatched. The CDR3 is made up of 14 amino acids. In germline, CDR1 is SGHTA, CDR2 FQGTGA. CDR3 amino acids: CASSPRGRGDGYTF. For the CDR3, the DNA is TGTGCCAGCAGCCCTAGGGGGCGAGGCGATGGCTACACCTTC.

This clone was detected once. The J gene is TRBJ2-5, the V gene TRBV7-9, with unresolved D. The CDR3 runs to 14 residues. Germline CDR1 reads SEHNR; CDR2 reads FQNEAQ (reference sequence). V lost 7 bases to trimming and J lost 1 base, with 13 bases between them. This CDR3 is CASNPRSSQETQYF. In nucleotides, the CDR3 is TGTGCCAGCAACCCCCGGAGCTCCCAAGAGACCCAGTACTTC.

The V gene is TRBV19, the J gene TRBJ1-5, with no clear D. V was pared by 6 bases and J by 4 bases, with 16 bases between. Germline CDR1 LNHDA, CDR2 SQIVND (reference sequence). This CDR3 is 15 amino acids long. CDR3 in DNA: TGTGCCAGTAGAAGAGGAGTATCGGGGAATCAGCCCCAGCATTTT. Translation: CASRRGVSGNQPQHF.

The V gene is TRBV5-1, the J gene TRBJ1-2; TRBD1 matches 8 bases. This CDR3 spans 14 amino acids. Unmatched junction bases numbered 4, after V lost 0 bases and J lost 6 bases. Germline V gene data show CDR1 as SGHRS and CDR2 as YFSETQ. The CDR3 here is CASSLGPGGHGYTF. DNA of the CDR3: TGCGCCAGCAGCTTGGGTCCAGGGGGCCATGGCTACACCTTC.

J is TRBJ1-2 and V is TRBV5-1; perhaps TRBD1 as D (5 bases). The CDR3 totals 12 residues. Germline CDR1 SGHRS, CDR2 YFSETQ. V was shortened by 4 bases and J by 8 bases, with 12 bases between the two germline ends. CDR3 bases: TGCGCCAGCAGCCAGGGAAAAGGGGGCTACACCTTC. Amino acids: CASSQGKGGYTF. The full variable domain, in which reference TRBV5-1 and TRBJ1-2 provide the parts outside the CDR3, is KAGVTQTPRYLIKTRGQQVTLSCSPISGHRSVSWYQQTPGQGLQFLFEYFSETQRNKGNFPGRFSGRQFSNSRSEMNVSTLELGDSALYLCASSQGKGGYTFGSGTRLTVV.

This clone was picked up one time. The V and J genes are TRBV6-1 and TRBJ1-5; TRBD1 aligns across 7 bases. Trimming took 4 bases from V and 7 from J; bases not matched to a gene: 10. Per the germline V gene, CDR1 is MNHNS and CDR2 is SASEGT. CDR3 length equals 15 residues. CDR3 sequence reads: CASSAVGGGWQPQHF. Written as DNA, the CDR3 is TGTGCCAGCAGTGCCGTCGGAGGGGGCTGGCAGCCCCAGCATTTT.

The chain links TRBV4-3 to TRBJ1-4; 10 positions agree with TRBD1. CDR1 and CDR2 from the germline V gene are LGHNA and YSLEER. Germline trimming cut 1 base from V and 4 bases from J; bases unmatched to any gene: 0. The CDR3 length is 15 residues. DNA for the CDR3: TGCGCCAGCAGCCAAGGGACAGGGGGTAATGAAAAACTGTTTTTT. It codes for CASSQGTGGNEKLFF.

The chain joins TRBV19 to TRBJ1-2; TRBD1 matches at 12 bases. Unmatched junction bases numbered 16, after V lost 4 bases and J lost 4 bases. CDR1 and CDR2 (germline): LNHDA, SQIVND (reference sequence). The CDR3 contains 19 residues. As DNA, the CDR3 is TGTGCCAGTAGTACTCTCCAACCGGGACAGGGGGCTATATCCTATGGCTACACCTTC. Encoded protein: CASSTLQPGQGAISYGYTF.

This clone has a single count. J is TRBJ2-5 and V is TRBV28; 7 nucleotides agree with TRBD1. The J segment lost 7 bases and the V segment lost 6 bases, leaving 11 bases of the junction unmatched. The CDR3 totals 14 residues. The germline V gene encodes CDR1 MDHEN and CDR2 SYDVKM. CDR3 bases: TGTGCCAGCAGCCGAGGACAGGTCCCGTGGACCCAGTACTTC. Its translation: CASSRGQVPWTQYF.

This chain links TRBV7-8 with TRBJ2-1; a weak D match, TRBD2 (5 bases). This CDR3 region has 14 residues. Trimming cost V 5 bases and J 9 bases, with 17 bases left between them. Germline V lookup: CDR1 SGHVS, CDR2 FQNEAQ. DNA of the CDR3: TGTGCCAGCAGCCCTCACCCGGGAAACAGTGAGCAGTTCTTC. Its translation: CASSPHPGNSEQFF.

The CDR3 DNA sequence: TGTGCCAGCTCACCAGATACTCTAGAAAACACTGAAGCTTTCTTT. This gives the protein CASSPDTLENTEAFF. The chain uses TRBV18 and TRBJ1-1; no definite D call. The CDR3 runs 15 residues. Trimming shortened V by 2 bases and J by 2 bases, and 12 bases separated the two germline ends. Germline values: CDR1 KGHSH, CDR2 LQKENI.

The chain couples TRBV6-1 to TRBJ2-5; D perhaps matches TRBD2 (5 bases). CDR3 size: 15 residues. The V end lost 4 bases, the J end lost 3 bases, and 15 bases lay between the germline ends. The germline V gene has CDR1 MNHNS and CDR2 SASEGT. CDR3 coding DNA: TGTGCCAGCAGTGTCCGGACTCTGGTGGAAGAGACCCAGTACTTC. Its protein is CASSVRTLVEETQYF.